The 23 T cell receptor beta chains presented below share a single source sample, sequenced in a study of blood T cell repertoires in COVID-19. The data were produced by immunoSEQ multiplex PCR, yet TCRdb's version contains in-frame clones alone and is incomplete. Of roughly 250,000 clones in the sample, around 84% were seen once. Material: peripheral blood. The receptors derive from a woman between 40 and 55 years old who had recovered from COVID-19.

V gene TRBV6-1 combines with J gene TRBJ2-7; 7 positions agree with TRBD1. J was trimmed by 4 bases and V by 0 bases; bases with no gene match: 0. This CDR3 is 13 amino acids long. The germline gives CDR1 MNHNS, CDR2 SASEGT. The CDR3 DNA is TGTGCCAGCAGTGAAGCGGGACAGTACGAGCAGTACTTC. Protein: CASSEAGQYEQYF.

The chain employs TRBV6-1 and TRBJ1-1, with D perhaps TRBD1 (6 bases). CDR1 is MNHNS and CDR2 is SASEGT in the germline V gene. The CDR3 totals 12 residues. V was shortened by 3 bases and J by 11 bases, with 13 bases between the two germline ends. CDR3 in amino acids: CASSDPSQGAFF. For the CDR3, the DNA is TGTGCCAGCAGTGATCCCTCCCAGGGGGCTTTCTTT.

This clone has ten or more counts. The DNA of the CDR3 is TGTGCCAGCAAAGCGGGGTGGGAGACCCAGTACTTC. Protein product: CASKAGWETQYF. This chain connects TRBV25-1 to TRBJ2-5; 7 bases are a match to TRBD2. Germline loops: CDR1 MGHDK, CDR2 SYGVNS. This CDR3 contains 12 residues. Trimming took 7 bases from V and 5 from J; bases not matched to a gene: 4.

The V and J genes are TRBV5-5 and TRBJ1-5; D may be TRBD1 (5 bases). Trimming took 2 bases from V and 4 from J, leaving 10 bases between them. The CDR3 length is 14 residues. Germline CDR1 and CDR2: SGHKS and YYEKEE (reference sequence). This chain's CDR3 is CASSFNGQNQPQHF. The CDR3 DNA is TGTGCCAGCAGCTTTAACGGACAAAATCAGCCCCAGCATTTT.

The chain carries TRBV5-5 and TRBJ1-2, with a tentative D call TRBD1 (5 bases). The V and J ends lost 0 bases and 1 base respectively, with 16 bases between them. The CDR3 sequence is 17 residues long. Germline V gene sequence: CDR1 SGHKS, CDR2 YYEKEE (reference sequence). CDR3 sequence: CASSLGQTEGYNYGYTF. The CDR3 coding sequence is TGTGCCAGCAGCTTGGGCCAGACGGAGGGGTATAACTATGGCTACACCTTC.

The CDR3 DNA reads TGCGCCAGCAGTGAGTCGCGGGGCGCACGATTTGGGGAGACCCAGTACTTC. Protein product: CASSESRGARFGETQYF. The V gene is TRBV10-2, the J gene TRBJ2-5, with a possible D match to TRBD2 (6 bases). The CDR3 loop spans 17 amino acids. The germline V gene encodes CDR1 WSHSY and CDR2 SAAADI. V gave up 0 bases and J gave up 5 bases, with 19 bases separating them.

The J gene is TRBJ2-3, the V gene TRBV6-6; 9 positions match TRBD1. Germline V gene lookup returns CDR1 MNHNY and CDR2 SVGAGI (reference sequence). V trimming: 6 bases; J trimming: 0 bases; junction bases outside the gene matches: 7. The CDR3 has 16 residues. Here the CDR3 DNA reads TGTGCCAGCAGCCGTGACAGGGGGTCCAGCACAGATACGCAGTATTTT. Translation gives CASSRDRGSSTDTQYF.

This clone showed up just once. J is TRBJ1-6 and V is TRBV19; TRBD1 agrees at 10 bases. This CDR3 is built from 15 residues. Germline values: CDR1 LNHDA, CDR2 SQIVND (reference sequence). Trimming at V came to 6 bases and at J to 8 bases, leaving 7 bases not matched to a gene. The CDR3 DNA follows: TGTGCCAGTAGCGGGGGACAGGGGATATATTCACCCCTCCACTTT. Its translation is CASSGGQGIYSPLHF. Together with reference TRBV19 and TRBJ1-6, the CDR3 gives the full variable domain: DGGITQSPKYLFRKEGQNVTLSCEQNLNHDAMYWYRQDPGQGLRLIYYSQIVNDFQKGDIAEGYSVSREKKESFPLTVTSAQKNPTAFYLCASSGGQGIYSPLHFGNGTRLTVT.

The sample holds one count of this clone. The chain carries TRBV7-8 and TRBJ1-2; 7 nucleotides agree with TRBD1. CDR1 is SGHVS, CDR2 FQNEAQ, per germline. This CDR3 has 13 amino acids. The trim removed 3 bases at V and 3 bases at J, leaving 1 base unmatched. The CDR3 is CASSFGQDYGYTF. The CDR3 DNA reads TGTGCCAGCAGCTTCGGACAGGACTATGGCTACACCTTC. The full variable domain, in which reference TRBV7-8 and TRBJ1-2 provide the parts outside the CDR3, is GAGVSQSPRYKVAKRGQDVALRCDPISGHVSLFWYQQALGQGPEFLTYFQNEAQLDKSGLPSDRFFAERPEGSVSTLKIQRTQQEDSAVYLCASSFGQDYGYTFGSGTRLTVV.

Here the CDR3 reads CASSRWGDPSYGYTF. The CDR3 DNA follows: TGTGCCAGCAGCCGGTGGGGGGACCCCAGCTATGGCTACACCTTC. The gene calls are TRBV14 and TRBJ1-2; D may be TRBD1 (5 bases). This CDR3 has 15 residues. The germline V gene has CDR1 SGHDN and CDR2 FVKESK. V lost 4 bases to trimming and J lost 4 bases, with 16 bases between them. Supplemented by reference TRBV14 and TRBJ1-2, the full variable domain reads EAGVTQFPSHSVIEKGQTVTLRCDPISGHDNLYWYRRVMGKEIKFLLHFVKESKQDESGMPNNRFLAERTGGTYSTLKVQPAELEDSGVYFCASSRWGDPSYGYTFGSGTRLTVV.

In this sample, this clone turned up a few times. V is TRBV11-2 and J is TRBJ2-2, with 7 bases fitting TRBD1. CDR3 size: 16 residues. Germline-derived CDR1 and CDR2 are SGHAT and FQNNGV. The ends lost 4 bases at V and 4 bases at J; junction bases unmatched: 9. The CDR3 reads CASSYRHRGVTGELFF. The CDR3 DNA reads TGTGCCAGCAGCTACCGTCACAGGGGAGTCACCGGGGAGCTGTTTTTT.

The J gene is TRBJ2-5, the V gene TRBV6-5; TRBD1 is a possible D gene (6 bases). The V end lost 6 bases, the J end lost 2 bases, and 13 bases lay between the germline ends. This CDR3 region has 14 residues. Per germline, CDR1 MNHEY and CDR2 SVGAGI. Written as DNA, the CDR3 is TGTGCCAGCAGACCAGGACAGTTTCAAGAGACCCAGTACTTC. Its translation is CASRPGQFQETQYF.

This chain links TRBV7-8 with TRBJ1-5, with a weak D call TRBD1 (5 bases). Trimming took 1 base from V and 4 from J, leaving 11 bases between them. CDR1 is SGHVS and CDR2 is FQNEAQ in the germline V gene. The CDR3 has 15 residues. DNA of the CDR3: TGTGCCAGCAGCTTAGGTTGGGGGGGGAATCAGCCCCAGCATTTT. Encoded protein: CASSLGWGGNQPQHF.

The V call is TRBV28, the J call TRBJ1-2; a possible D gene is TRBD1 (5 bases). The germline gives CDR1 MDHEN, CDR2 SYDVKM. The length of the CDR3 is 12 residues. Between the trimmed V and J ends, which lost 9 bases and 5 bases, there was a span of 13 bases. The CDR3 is CASNRLLYGYTF. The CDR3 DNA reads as TGTGCCAGTAACAGGCTACTATATGGCTACACCTTC.

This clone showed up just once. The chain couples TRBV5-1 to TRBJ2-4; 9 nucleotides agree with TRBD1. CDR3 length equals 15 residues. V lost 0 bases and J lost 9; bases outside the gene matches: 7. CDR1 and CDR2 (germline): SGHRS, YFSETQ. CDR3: CASSLGAGTGIIQYF. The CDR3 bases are TGCGCCAGCAGCTTGGGCGCGGGGACAGGGATCATTCAGTACTTC.

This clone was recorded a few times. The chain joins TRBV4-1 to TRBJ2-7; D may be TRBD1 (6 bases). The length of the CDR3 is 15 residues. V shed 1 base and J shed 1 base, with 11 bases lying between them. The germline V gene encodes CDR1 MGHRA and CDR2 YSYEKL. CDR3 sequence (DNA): TGCGCCAGCAGCCAAGTCGGCAGGGGTTCCTACGAGCAGTACTTC. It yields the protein CASSQVGRGSYEQYF.

Here the CDR3 DNA reads TGTGCCAGTAGTCCCAAGGACAGCCTGAACACTGAAGCTTTCTTT. The encoded protein is CASSPKDSLNTEAFF. The gene calls are TRBV19 and TRBJ1-1; D might be TRBD1 (6 bases). CDR3 length: 15 residues. The germline V gene has CDR1 LNHDA and CDR2 SQIVND (reference sequence). V dropped 5 bases and J dropped 0 bases, with 13 bases sitting between them.

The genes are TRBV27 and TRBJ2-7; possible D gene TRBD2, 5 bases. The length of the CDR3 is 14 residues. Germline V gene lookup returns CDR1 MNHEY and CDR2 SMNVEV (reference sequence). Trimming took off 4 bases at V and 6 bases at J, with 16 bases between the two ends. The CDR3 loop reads CASSSARASREQYF. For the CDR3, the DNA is TGTGCCAGCAGTTCGGCGAGGGCGTCGCGCGAGCAGTACTTC.

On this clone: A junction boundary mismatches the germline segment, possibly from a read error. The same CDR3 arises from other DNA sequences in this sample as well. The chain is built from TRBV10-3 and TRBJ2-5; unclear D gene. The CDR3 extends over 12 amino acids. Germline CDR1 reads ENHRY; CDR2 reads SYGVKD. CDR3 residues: CAISEREETQYF. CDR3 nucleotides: TGCGCCATCAGTGAACGAGAAGAGACCCAGTACTTC.

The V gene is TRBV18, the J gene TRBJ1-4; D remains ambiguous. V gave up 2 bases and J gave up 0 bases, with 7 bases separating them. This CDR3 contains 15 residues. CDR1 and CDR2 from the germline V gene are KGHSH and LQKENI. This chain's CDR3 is CASSPTTATNEKLFF. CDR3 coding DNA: TGTGCCAGCTCACCAACCACTGCAACTAATGAAAAACTGTTTTTT.

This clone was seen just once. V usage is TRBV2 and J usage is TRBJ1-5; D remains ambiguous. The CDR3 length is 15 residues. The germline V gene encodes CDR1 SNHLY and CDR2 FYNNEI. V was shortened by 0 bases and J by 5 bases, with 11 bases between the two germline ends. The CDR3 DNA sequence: TGTGCCAGCAGTGAAGCGCGGGGTGGATATCAGCCCCAGCATTTT. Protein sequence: CASSEARGGYQPQHF.

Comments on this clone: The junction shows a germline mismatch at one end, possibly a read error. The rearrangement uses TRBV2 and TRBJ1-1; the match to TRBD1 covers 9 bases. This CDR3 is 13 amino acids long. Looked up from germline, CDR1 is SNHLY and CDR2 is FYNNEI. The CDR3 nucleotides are TGTGCCAGCAGTGCCTCGCCGACAGGGACAGGGATTTTT. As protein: CASSASPTGTGIF.

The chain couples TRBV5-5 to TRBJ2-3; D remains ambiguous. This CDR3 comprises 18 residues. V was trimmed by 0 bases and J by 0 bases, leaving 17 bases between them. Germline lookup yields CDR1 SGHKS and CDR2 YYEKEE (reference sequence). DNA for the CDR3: TGTGCCAGCAGCTTGGTTCCTGGTAGTGGAGCTAGCACAGATACGCAGTATTTT. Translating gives CASSLVPGSGASTDTQYF. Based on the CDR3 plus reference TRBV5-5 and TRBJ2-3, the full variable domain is DAGVTQSPTHLIKTRGQQVTLRCSPISGHKSVSWYQQVLGQGPQFIFQYYEKEERGRGNFPDRFSARQFPNYSSELNVNALLLGDSALYLCASSLVPGSGASTDTQYFGPGTRLTVL.